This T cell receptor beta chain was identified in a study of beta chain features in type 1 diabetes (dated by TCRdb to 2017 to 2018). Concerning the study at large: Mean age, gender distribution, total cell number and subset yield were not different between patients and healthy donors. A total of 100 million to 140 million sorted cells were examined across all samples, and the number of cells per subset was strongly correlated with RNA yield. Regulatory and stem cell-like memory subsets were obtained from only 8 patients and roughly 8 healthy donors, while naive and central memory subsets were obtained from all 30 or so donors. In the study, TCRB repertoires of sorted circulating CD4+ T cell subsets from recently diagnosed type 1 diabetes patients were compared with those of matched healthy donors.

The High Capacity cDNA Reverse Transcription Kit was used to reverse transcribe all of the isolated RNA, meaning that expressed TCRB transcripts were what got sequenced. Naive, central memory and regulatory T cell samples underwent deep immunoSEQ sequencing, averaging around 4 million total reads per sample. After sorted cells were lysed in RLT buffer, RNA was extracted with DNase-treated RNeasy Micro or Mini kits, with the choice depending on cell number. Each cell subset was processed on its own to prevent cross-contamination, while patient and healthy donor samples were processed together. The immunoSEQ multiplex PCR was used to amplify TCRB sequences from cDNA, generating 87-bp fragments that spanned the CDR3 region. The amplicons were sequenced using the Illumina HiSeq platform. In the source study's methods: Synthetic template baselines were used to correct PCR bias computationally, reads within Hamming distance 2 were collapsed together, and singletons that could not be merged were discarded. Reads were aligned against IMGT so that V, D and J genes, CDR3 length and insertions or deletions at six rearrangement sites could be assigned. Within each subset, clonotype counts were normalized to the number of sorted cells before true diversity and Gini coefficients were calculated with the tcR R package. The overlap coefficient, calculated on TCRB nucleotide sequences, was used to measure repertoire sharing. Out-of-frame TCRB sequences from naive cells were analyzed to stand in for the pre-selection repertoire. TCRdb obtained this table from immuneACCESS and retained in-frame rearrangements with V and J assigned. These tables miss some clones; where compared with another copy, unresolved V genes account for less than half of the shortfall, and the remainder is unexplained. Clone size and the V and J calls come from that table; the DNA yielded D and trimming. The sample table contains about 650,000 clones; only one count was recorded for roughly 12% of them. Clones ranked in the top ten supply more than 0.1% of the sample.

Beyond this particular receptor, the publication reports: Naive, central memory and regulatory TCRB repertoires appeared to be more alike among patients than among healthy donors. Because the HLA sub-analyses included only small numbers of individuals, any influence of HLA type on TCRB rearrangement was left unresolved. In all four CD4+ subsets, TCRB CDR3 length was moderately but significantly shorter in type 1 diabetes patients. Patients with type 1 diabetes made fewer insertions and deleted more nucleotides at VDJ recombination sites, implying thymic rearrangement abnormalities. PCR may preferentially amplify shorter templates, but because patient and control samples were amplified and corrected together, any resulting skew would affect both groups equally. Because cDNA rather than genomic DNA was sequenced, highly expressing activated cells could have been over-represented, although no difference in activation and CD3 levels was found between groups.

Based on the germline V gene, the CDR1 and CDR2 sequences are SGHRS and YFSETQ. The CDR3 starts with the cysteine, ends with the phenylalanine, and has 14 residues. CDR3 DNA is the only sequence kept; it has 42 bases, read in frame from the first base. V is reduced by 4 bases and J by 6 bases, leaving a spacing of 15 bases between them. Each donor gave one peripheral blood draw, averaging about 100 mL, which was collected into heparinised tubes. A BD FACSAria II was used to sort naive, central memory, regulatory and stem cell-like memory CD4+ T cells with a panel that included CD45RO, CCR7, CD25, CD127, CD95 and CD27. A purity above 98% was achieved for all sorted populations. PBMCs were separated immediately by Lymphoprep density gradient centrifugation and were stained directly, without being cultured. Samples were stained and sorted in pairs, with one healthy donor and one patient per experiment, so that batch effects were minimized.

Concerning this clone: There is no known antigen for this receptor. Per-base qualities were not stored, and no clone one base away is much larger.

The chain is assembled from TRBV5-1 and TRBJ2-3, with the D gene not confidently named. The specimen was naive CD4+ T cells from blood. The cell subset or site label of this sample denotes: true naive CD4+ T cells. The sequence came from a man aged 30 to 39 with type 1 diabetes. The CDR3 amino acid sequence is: CASSPGRARDTQYF. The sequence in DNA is TGCGCCAGCAGCCCCGGACGGGCCCGGGATACGCAGTATTTT.